These 12 T cell receptor beta chains came from one sample sequenced in a study of T cells in localized non-small cell lung cancer. The protocol was immunoSEQ multiplex PCR, while the TCRdb copy is restricted to in-frame clones and leaves out a portion. The sample has 50,000 to 65,000 clones, roughly 75% seen once; the top ten hold roughly 4%. The sample here was PBMCs, taken before any cancer treatment. The receptors originated from a woman aged 35-75 years with stage II lung adenocarcinoma.

The chain combines TRBV7-8 with TRBJ1-1; D possibly corresponds to TRBD1 (6 bases). Germline CDR1 SGHVS, CDR2 FQNEAQ. V dropped 0 bases and J dropped 4 bases, with 9 bases sitting between them. This CDR3 has 14 residues. CDR3 sequence reads: CASSLAAGATEAFF. The CDR3 DNA reads as TGTGCCAGCAGCTTAGCTGCGGGGGCCACTGAAGCTTTCTTT. Supplemented by reference TRBV7-8 and TRBJ1-1, the full variable domain reads GAGVSQSPRYKVAKRGQDVALRCDPISGHVSLFWYQQALGQGPEFLTYFQNEAQLDKSGLPSDRFFAERPEGSVSTLKIQRTQQEDSAVYLCASSLAAGATEAFFGQGTRLTVV.

The chain carries TRBV5-4 and TRBJ2-7; D call uncertain. Germline CDR1 reads SGHNT; CDR2 reads YYREEE (reference sequence). Trimming took 3 bases from V and 4 from J, leaving 11 bases between them. This CDR3 has 13 residues. CDR3 nucleotide sequence: TGTGCCAGCAGCTCCTCCGACCGGTACGAGCAGTACTTC. This encodes CASSSSDRYEQYF. The full variable domain, its missing parts supplied by reference TRBV5-4 and TRBJ2-7, is ETGVTQSPTHLIKTRGQQVTLRCSSQSGHNTVSWYQQALGQGPQFIFQYYREEENGRGNFPPRFSGLQFPNYSSELNVNALELDDSALYLCASSSSDRYEQYFGPGTRLTVT.

V usage is TRBV5-1 and J usage is TRBJ1-2, with 8 bases matching TRBD1. Germline CDR1 and CDR2: SGHRS and YFSETQ. J gave up 3 bases and V 3 bases, and 4 bases lay outside the gene matches. The CDR3 runs 14 residues. CDR3 sequence reads: CASSSTGADYGYTF. As DNA, the CDR3 is TGCGCCAGCAGCTCGACAGGGGCGGACTATGGCTACACCTTC.

CDR3 DNA sequence: TGTGCCAGCAGCTTAGGGGGTGTGGTTTACGAGCAGTACTTC. It translates to CASSLGGVVYEQYF. J is TRBJ2-7 and V is TRBV7-9; D is unresolved. The CDR3 extends over 14 amino acids. Trimming removed 1 base from V and 4 bases from J, with 11 bases in between. Germline lookup yields CDR1 SEHNR and CDR2 FQNEAQ (reference sequence).

The CDR3 DNA reads as TGTGCCAGTAGTATCCAGGCAGGGAGAGACACCATATATTTT. Protein: CASSIQAGRDTIYF. The gene calls are TRBV19 and TRBJ1-3; TRBD1 might be the D (5 bases). This CDR3 is 14 amino acids long. Germline V gene sequence: CDR1 LNHDA, CDR2 SQIVND (reference sequence). Trimming removed 3 bases from V and 8 bases from J, with 14 bases in between.

V usage is TRBV11-1 and J usage is TRBJ1-1, with D possibly matching TRBD1 (6 bases). CDR1 and CDR2 from the germline V gene are SGHAT and FQDESV (reference sequence). The CDR3 is 13 residues long. V lost 5 bases and J lost 11, with 18 bases in between. The DNA for the CDR3 is TGTGCCAGCAGCCGTATTATCCACAGGGAGGCTTTCTTT. As protein: CASSRIIHREAFF.

The genes are TRBV28 and TRBJ1-1, with a possible D match to TRBD1 (5 bases). CDR1 and CDR2 from the germline V gene are MDHEN and SYDVKM. V gave up 6 bases and J gave up 7 bases, with 15 bases separating them. The CDR3 loop spans 13 amino acids. CDR3 residues: CASRQKTDLEAFF. The CDR3 coding sequence is TGTGCCAGCAGACAAAAGACAGACCTTGAAGCTTTCTTT.

This chain connects TRBV18 to TRBJ2-4, with D perhaps TRBD1 (5 bases). Trimming stripped 5 bases from V and 4 bases from J, with 12 bases between. Germline values: CDR1 KGHSH, CDR2 LQKENI. The length of the CDR3 is 14 residues. DNA of the CDR3: TGTGCCAGCTCAGAAGGACAAGCTAAAAACATTCAGTACTTC. Its protein product is CASSEGQAKNIQYF.

The chain recombines TRBV6-5 with TRBJ1-6; D is perhaps TRBD1 (5 bases). Germline CDR1 is MNHEY and CDR2 is SVGAGI. The CDR3 is made up of 15 amino acids. V gave up 0 bases and J gave up 7 bases, with 10 bases separating them. The CDR3, as DNA: TGTGCCAGCAGTTACTCTACTCCAGGGAATTCACCCCTCCACTTT. As protein: CASSYSTPGNSPLHF.

V gene TRBV6-5 combines with J gene TRBJ2-5; perhaps D is TRBD1 or TRBD2 (5 bases each). CDR1 is MNHEY, CDR2 SVGAGI, per germline. The CDR3 has 15 amino acids. With 6 bases removed from V and 5 bases from J, the gap between germline ends came to 19 bases. CDR3 DNA: TGTGCCAGCAGAAGCGGCCTCGGGGCATGGGAGACCCAGTACTTC. It codes for CASRSGLGAWETQYF.

The chain links TRBV18 to TRBJ2-3, with no clear D. The CDR3 length is 13 residues. V was pared by 6 bases and J by 5 bases, with 12 bases between. The germline CDR1 and CDR2 sequences are KGHSH and LQKENI. The CDR3 DNA follows: TGTGCCAGCTCTCCTCCGGTGGGAGATACGCAGTATTTT. Protein: CASSPPVGDTQYF.

The chain combines TRBV18 with TRBJ2-1; 8 nucleotides agree with TRBD2. V lost 3 bases and J lost 4; bases outside the gene matches: 2. CDR1 is KGHSH, CDR2 LQKENI, per germline. This CDR3 has 14 residues. CDR3 coding DNA: TGTGCCAGCTCACCGGGCGGGGGGTACAATGAGCAGTTCTTC. Translating gives CASSPGGGYNEQFF.